This record covers a single T cell receptor beta chain. The antigen it recognizes is unknown. Germline is not matched at one junction end, which may reflect a read error. This record comes from a study of cytomegalovirus exposure and HLA in healthy donors (TCRdb year 2017). Background for the entire study: According to an earlier analysis of a few hundred of the donors, about 180 million T cells yielded roughly 100 million unique TCR beta sequences and more than 250 Gb of sequence data. Approximately 300 gigabases of sequencing data and about 92 million unique TCR sequences made up an early release that covered several hundred HLA-typed donors. Of the 300 to 500 genotyped donors, approximately 80% were placed in the genetic ancestry cluster associated with self-reported Caucasian donors. The study aimed to test whether cataloging public T cell receptors could reveal signatures of past pathogen exposure. The study profiled the T cell repertoires of hundreds of subjects by immunosequencing and related them to cytomegalovirus serostatus. In addition to the first cohort of roughly 670 subjects, a separate validation cohort of 120 different subjects was used. The study combined high-throughput TCR immunosequencing, statistical association of individual TCRs with disease status, and machine learning to predict cytomegalovirus infection status. In a later analysis, previously published TCR beta repertoires from 666 donors were re-analyzed and high-resolution HLA genotyping was added so that TCR occurrence patterns could be studied. The later analysis used no new phenotypic data to find candidate immune exposures, relying instead on TCR beta sequences and their occurrence across donors. To decide whether each TCR beta V gene segment behaved as functional or pseudogenic, an earlier analysis of approximately 600 of the donors relied on high-throughput TCR beta sequencing. Alongside the repertoire data, information on donor age, sex, ethnicity and CMV serostatus was compiled. A later genetic analysis took genome-wide SNP genotypes for about 55% of the roughly 670 donors and used that subset as a discovery cohort. Every discovery cohort repertoire had been produced on one sequencing platform. Both class I and class II loci were covered by HLA typing, at four-digit resolution. Typing coverage differed by locus: A, B, C, DRB1 and DQB1 were typed in roughly 620-630 donors, DQA1 in about 510, DPA1 in some 570, and DPB1 in roughly 450. Roughly five DR-DQ haplotypes were handled as single units for association and clustering, since linkage in the cohort was strong. Among some 400 genotyped donors of the cohort, an average of about 240,000 unique TCR beta nucleotide sequences was sequenced per donor, of which about 19% were non-productive.

Study-level results and caveats: In vitro tests confirmed that a few of the cytomegalovirus-associated TCR beta chains recognize cytomegalovirus antigens. Only TCR beta chains were sequenced in this cohort, and the absence of alpha or paired-chain data limited detectable features. The authors suggested that the approach could potentially be generalized to other disease states and immunological phenotypes. According to a later analysis, TCR association rates differed among HLA loci, with DRB1 alleles showing the most associated TCRs and HLA-C alleles showing the fewest. When HLA alleles, especially DR and DQ, strongly co-occurred, attributing TCR associations to individual alleles was difficult. Most CMV-associated TCR beta chains appeared to be HLA-restricted in a later analysis, and the HLA associations seemed to be driven largely by CMV exposure. Because counts were too low, about 18 rarely observed V segments, including chromosome 9 orphons, were excluded from the earlier analysis of around 590 of the donors. Cytomegalovirus status was reported to be diagnosed by the classifier with high specificity and sensitivity in both the original and validation cohorts. Compared with equally common non-associated chains, HLA-associated TCR beta chains in a later analysis were more clonally expanded and had lower generation probabilities. Several of the top co-occurrence clusters appeared to be linked to parvovirus B19, influenza, CMV and Epstein-Barr virus, according to a later analysis. Specific HLA alleles were associated with 15,000 to 20,000 TCR beta sequences at a false discovery rate of 0.05 in a later analysis. The 87-base-pair reads could not distinguish some IMGT-functional V segments, including TRBV6-2 and TRBV6-3, so those segments were excluded. A further reported finding was that TCR beta sequences accurately predicted the HLA-A and HLA-B alleles for most subjects in the first cohort. Most TCR sequences were seen in very few donors, while some public TCRs were found in many individuals. V-gene and J-gene trimming of TCR beta chains was associated with a missense DCLRE1C variant in a later genetic analysis, and the association was replicated in an independent cohort. Broadly in line with IMGT annotations, most TCR beta V segments showed up in productive rearrangements about 87% or about 30% of the time in an earlier analysis of a few hundred of the donors. A group of highly shared sequence variants was considered likely to be a technical artifact of the sequencing pipeline. Because some donors lacked HLA typing at each locus, the association tests relied only on the typed subset. Linkage disequilibrium might explain the correlated functional status among segregating V segments, but an unknown experimental factor could not be excluded. For the cohort, immune exposure information was limited to CMV serostatus. Compared with the roughly 720-donor mean, donors in an Asian-associated ancestry cluster had fewer N-insertions in productive TCRs, according to a later genetic analysis. A total of some 180 TCR beta chains were listed by the study as associated with cytomegalovirus. The presence/absence analyses assumed that sequencing depth was roughly uniform across donors, and that assumption may not be true.

The cohort comprised 550 to 700 healthy bone marrow donors. At the time of sampling, all cohort members were nominally healthy, though unrecorded immune exposures were likely present. The donor was CMV seropositive and was included in the group of approximately 300 seropositive cohort members. A peripheral blood sample was collected from each donor, and TCR beta sequencing was performed on peripheral blood mononuclear cells. Genomic DNA was extracted from the blood cell samples with the Qiagen DNeasy Blood Extraction Kit. The germline V gene encodes CDR1 MNHEY and CDR2 SVGAGI. The CDR3 sequence holds 14 residues, the cysteine and phenylalanine included. Here the CDR3 DNA is all that survives: 42 bases in frame from base 1. The library was prepared using the immunoSEQ multiplex PCR assay. For the multiplex PCR, a mixture combining 60 forward primers for TCR Vbeta segments and 13 reverse primers for TCR Jbeta segments was used. The CDR3 region of rearranged TCR beta genes was amplified from genomic DNA with a multiplex PCR assay. The amplified TCR beta libraries were sequenced on the Illumina HiSeq System as 87-base-pair reads. Per the source publication's procedure: A later analysis tallied 70 million to 100 million unique TCR beta chains across the approximately 670 repertoires, and approximately 12 million of those chains were shared by two or more donors. A nearest-neighbor algorithm error-corrected the raw reads and collapsed the reads into unique sequences, merging closely related sequences to remove PCR and sequencing errors. Alignment of CDR3 sequences to IMGT reference sequences was used to assign V, D and J gene segments. For a sequence to be retained, a match of at least six nucleotides was required to both a V gene segment and a J gene segment. A rearrangement was called productive if the CDR3 had no stop codons and remained in frame with V and J, and every other rearrangement was called non-productive. CDR3 was defined by IMGT convention, running from the second conserved V-encoded cysteine to the conserved J-encoded phenylalanine. In an earlier analysis of more than 550 of the donors, sequences lacking an unambiguous match to a single V gene segment were excluded. An earlier analysis of several hundred of the donors classified V segments as functional when productive rearrangements were above 56.7% and as segregating when the standard deviation between donors was above 5%. A statistical classification framework was built for diagnosing cytomegalovirus status from the catalog of TCR beta chain sequences. In a later analysis, TCR nucleotide sequences were compared against IMGT/GENE-DB human TR gene sequences so that V and J genes could be assigned. The TCRdist pipeline was used in a later analysis to assign CDR3 sequences and most-parsimonious VDJ recombination scenarios. In a later analysis, each TCR beta chain was defined by its CDR3 amino acid sequence together with its V-gene family, and reads without a unique V-gene family were excluded. A later analysis removed 500 to 650 highly shared, low-generation-probability nucleotide sequences to deal with suspected cross-contamination and a sequencing artifact. A later analysis calculated a clonal expansion index for each public chain from normalized within-repertoire ranks of inferred template counts. Generation probabilities in a later analysis came from a VDJ recombination model fitted to out-of-frame rearrangements, and those results were checked against IGoR. In a later analysis, TCR-TCR, TCR-HLA and TCR-CMV co-occurrence was scored with hypergeometric tests, and a repertoire-size bias correction was applied to TCR pairs. False discovery rates were estimated in a later analysis by permuting HLA or CMV assignments 20 times. In a later analysis, co-occurring TCRs were grouped with DBSCAN, and TCRdist sequence similarity was added when clustering was performed within HLA-allele-positive subsets. Repertoires with fewer than 30,000 or more than 120,000 public chains, plus five repertoires with anomalous nucleotide sharing, were excluded from co-occurrence clustering. The table comes from immuneACCESS by way of TCRdb, which keeps in-frame sequences with V and J called. Part of the clones is missing from these tables; in studies checked, under half for an unresolved V gene and the rest for unknown reasons. Clone size and V and J calls were adopted from that table, with D and trimming inferred from the DNA. The sample table holds 100,000 to 150,000 clones, of which 75% to 85% were seen once. The top ten clonotypes cover around 8.9% of the sample.

Sample: PBMCs. This sequence was found in a man younger than 45 in good health and CMV-seropositive. The rearrangement joined TRBV6-5 to TRBJ1-4; the D segment cannot be called with confidence. The nucleotide sequence is TGTGCCAGCAGTTACTCGAACCTGGGCAGCTACCTTGTTTTT. It translates to CASSYSNLGSYLVF.